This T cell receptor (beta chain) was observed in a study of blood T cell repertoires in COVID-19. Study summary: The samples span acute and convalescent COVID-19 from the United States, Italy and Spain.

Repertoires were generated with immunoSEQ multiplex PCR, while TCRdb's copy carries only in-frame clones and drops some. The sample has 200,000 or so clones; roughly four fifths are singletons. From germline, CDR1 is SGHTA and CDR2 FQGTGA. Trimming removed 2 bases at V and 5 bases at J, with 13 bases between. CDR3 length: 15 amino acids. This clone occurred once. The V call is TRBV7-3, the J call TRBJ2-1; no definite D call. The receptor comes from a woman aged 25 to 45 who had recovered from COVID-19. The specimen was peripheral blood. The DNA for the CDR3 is TGTGCCAGCAGCTTAGGGCCGCTTCGACACAATGAGCAGTTCTTC. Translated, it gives CASSLGPLRHNEQFF.